These 27 T cell receptor beta chains came from one sample sequenced in a study of blood T cells in healthy people across ages. A second roughly 6 to 12 cycle PCR used barcoded and J-beta primers. TCRdb itself ran the 5' RACE reads through MiXCR, one entry per CDR3 protein. In the table there are over a million distinct CDR3 sequences, roughly 45% of which are singletons. The specimen sequenced was blood. These receptors were taken from a woman aged 55-70 years in good health.

This clonotype has a handful of counts. The chain links TRBV20-1 to TRBJ2-7; the D is unclear. The CDR3 is 15 amino acids. Trimming shortened V by 4 bases and J by 2 bases, and 18 bases separated the two germline ends. The germline gives CDR1 DFQATT, CDR2 SNEGSKA (reference sequence). The CDR3 sequence: CSAKYYARIPYEQYF. In DNA, the CDR3 is TGCAGTGCTAAATACTACGCCAGGATCCCCTACGAGCAGTACTTC.

This clonotype was seen a handful of times. The chain is built from TRBV27 and TRBJ2-7; D might be TRBD2 (6 bases). The CDR3 consists of 16 residues. V lost 6 bases and J lost 0, with 18 bases in between. Germline V gene lookup returns CDR1 MNHEY and CDR2 SMNVEV (reference sequence). This CDR3 is CASSHSEGHLSYEQYF. In DNA, the CDR3 is TGTGCCAGCAGCCACTCGGAGGGCCACCTCTCCTACGAGCAGTACTTC.

The J gene is TRBJ2-1, the V gene TRBV5-1, with 7 bases that match TRBD1. After removal of 3 bases from V and 2 bases from J, the junction contained 5 bases not matched to a gene. Germline CDR1 reads SGHRS; CDR2 reads YFSETQ. This CDR3 spans 15 amino acids. CDR3 sequence reads: CASSSGTVAYNEQFF. Here the CDR3 DNA reads TGCGCCAGCAGCTCCGGGACAGTGGCCTACAATGAGCAGTTCTTC.

The V and J genes are TRBV5-1 and TRBJ1-4, with 7 bases that match TRBD1. Unmatched junction bases numbered 2, after V lost 0 bases and J lost 0 bases. This CDR3 is built from 16 residues. In germline, CDR1 is SGHRS, CDR2 YFSETQ. In nucleotides, the CDR3 is TGCGCCAGCAGCTTGGACGGACAGGCAACTAATGAAAAACTGTTTTTT. Translating it yields CASSLDGQATNEKLFF.

This chain joins TRBV15 and TRBJ2-1, with D possibly being TRBD1 (5 bases). The germline CDR1 and CDR2 sequences are LNHNV and YYDKDF (reference sequence). This CDR3 comprises 15 residues. The V end lost 11 bases, the J end lost 4 bases, and 21 bases lay between the germline ends. CDR3 protein: CAAHQQDTEYNEQFF. The CDR3 coding sequence is TGTGCCGCCCACCAACAGGACACGGAATACAATGAGCAGTTCTTC.

The chain carries TRBV12-3 or TRBV12-4 and TRBJ1-2; D remains ambiguous. V shed 10 bases and J shed 4 bases, with 19 bases lying between them. The length of the CDR3 is 14 residues. In DNA form, the CDR3 reads TGTGCCACGAAAAGTAGGGCCCGCGGCTATGGCTACACCTTC. As protein: CATKSRARGYGYTF.

The genes are TRBV13 and TRBJ2-1, with 14 bases matching TRBD2. The DNA end lines up better with TRBJ2-7; the J call may be wrong. CDR1 is PRHDT and CDR2 is FYEKMQ in the germline V gene (reference sequence). The CDR3 runs to 18 residues. This chain's CDR3 is CASSPTGLAGVAYNEQYF. CDR3 in DNA: TGTGCCAGCAGCCCAACGGGACTAGCGGGAGTGGCCTACAATGAGCAGTACTTC.

This chain connects TRBV29-1 to TRBJ2-5; a weak D match, TRBD2 (7 bases). CDR3 length equals 13 residues. Trimming removed 7 bases from V and 2 bases from J, with 14 bases in between. Looked up from germline, CDR1 is SQVTM and CDR2 is ANQGSEA. CDR3 residues: CSASGTYQETQYF. CDR3 in DNA: TGCAGCGCCAGCGGGACATATCAAGAGACCCAGTACTTC. The complete variable domain, with remaining parts taken from reference TRBV29-1 and TRBJ2-5, reads SAVISQKPSRDICQRGTSLTIQCQVDSQVTMMFWYRQQPGQSLTLIATANQGSEATYESGFVIDKFPISRPNLTFSTLTVSNMSPEDSSIYLCSASGTYQETQYFGPGTRLLVL.

This clonotype is a singleton in its sample. This sequence joins TRBV18 and TRBJ2-6; D is unresolved. V shed 2 bases and J shed 4 bases, with 6 bases lying between them. The CDR3 consists of 14 residues. Per germline, CDR1 KGHSH and CDR2 LQKENI. CDR3 protein: CASSPDTGANVLTF. The CDR3 DNA reads TGTGCCAGCTCACCAGATACAGGGGCCAACGTCCTGACTTTC.

This clonotype turned up a few times. This chain joins TRBV2 and TRBJ2-1; no definite D call. CDR3 length: 14 amino acids. CDR1 is SNHLY, CDR2 FYNNEI, per germline. The V end was cut by 4 bases, the J end by 10 bases, with 17 bases between. The CDR3 bases are TGTGCCAGCAGTGTGTTGTCGGCCGCAGACGAGCAGTTCTTC. Translated, it gives CASSVLSAADEQFF.

The genes are TRBV11-2 and TRBJ2-3; D unclear. This CDR3 region has 14 residues. V was shortened by 2 bases and J by 2 bases, with 8 bases between the two germline ends. Germline V gives CDR1 SGHAT, CDR2 FQNNGV. The CDR3 DNA reads TGTGCCAGCAGCTTAAAACCATTCACAGATACGCAGTATTTT. It encodes CASSLKPFTDTQYF. Filled out from reference TRBV11-2 and TRBJ2-3, the complete variable domain reads EAGVAQSPRYKIIEKRQSVAFWCNPISGHATLYWYQQILGQGPKLLIQFQNNGVVDDSQLPKDRFSAERLKGVDSTLKIQPAKLEDSAVYLCASSLKPFTDTQYFGPGTRLTVL.

The chain employs TRBV27 and TRBJ1-2, with D maybe TRBD1 (5 bases). The CDR3 covers 15 residues. Germline V CDR1 and CDR2: MNHEY, SMNVEV (reference sequence). With 5 bases removed from V and 1 base from J, the gap between germline ends came to 14 bases. CDR3 in DNA: TGTGCCAGCAGTCTAACATGGGGGGTTAACTATGGCTACACCTTC. Translated: CASSLTWGVNYGYTF.

This chain links TRBV7-6 with TRBJ2-7, with TRBD1 matching 7 bases. Losses at the gene ends were 1 base for V and 7 bases for J; bases not matched to a gene: 10. This CDR3 spans 15 amino acids. Germline loops: CDR1 SGHVS, CDR2 FNYEAQ. CDR3 DNA sequence: TGTGCCAGCAGCTTAGTACAGGGACAGTACAATGAGCAGTACTTC. Translated: CASSLVQGQYNEQYF.

The chain has TRBV10-3 and TRBJ1-6; unclear D gene. The V gene lost 6 bases and the J gene lost 5 bases, with 8 bases spanning the gap. The CDR3 length is 13 residues. Per germline, CDR1 ENHRY and CDR2 SYGVKD. In nucleotides, the CDR3 is TGTGCCATCAGGGCTTCCGATAATTCACCCCTCCACTTT. This gives the protein CAIRASDNSPLHF.

The gene calls are TRBV6-6 and TRBJ2-3; D is undetermined. The V gene's germline CDR1 is MNHNY and CDR2 SVGAGI (reference sequence). This CDR3 contains 11 residues. V lost 2 bases, J lost 10 bases, and 7 bases lay in between. The CDR3 bases are TGTGCCAGCAGTTACATCGATGCGCAGTATTTT. It translates to CASSYIDAQYF.

This chain joins TRBV28 and TRBJ2-5, with a weak D call TRBD2 (7 bases). The V and J ends lost 2 bases and 11 bases respectively, with 21 bases between them. There are 15 residues in the CDR3. The V gene's germline CDR1 is MDHEN and CDR2 SYDVKM. Written as DNA, the CDR3 is TGTGCCAGCAGTTTAAGCTGGGGGGGGCTTAGAGAGCAGTACTTC. This codes for CASSLSWGGLREQYF.

This clonotype has a handful of counts. The chain joins TRBV9 to TRBJ2-7, with D possibly matching TRBD2 (6 bases). CDR3 size: 13 residues. V was clipped by 3 bases and J by 2 bases, with 9 bases between them. Germline assignment: CDR1 SGDLS and CDR2 YYNGEE. Here the CDR3 reads CASSGAGTYEQYF. As DNA, the CDR3 is TGTGCCAGCAGCGGGGCGGGGACCTACGAGCAGTACTTC.

This clonotype turned up a few times. The rearrangement uses TRBV29-1 and TRBJ2-7; 7 nucleotides line up with TRBD2. The V gene's germline CDR1 is SQVTM and CDR2 ANQGSEA. The CDR3 runs 13 residues. With V trimmed by 7 bases and J by 2 bases, 8 bases remained unmatched. CDR3 protein: CSGRTSGPYEQYF. CDR3 nucleotides: TGCAGCGGTAGGACTAGTGGACCCTACGAGCAGTACTTC.

The genes are TRBV27 and TRBJ1-5; D ambiguous. V lost 0 bases, J lost 3 bases, and 9 bases lay in between. There are 15 residues in the CDR3. Germline-derived CDR1 and CDR2 are MNHEY and SMNVEV (reference sequence). DNA of the CDR3: TGTGCCAGCAGTTTATCGAGCGGTTTCAATCAGCCCCAGCATTTT. Its translation is CASSLSSGFNQPQHF.

In this sample, this clonotype turned up a few times. Mismatch with germline at one junction end may stem from a read error. The chain employs TRBV3-1 and TRBJ2-5; D gene unclear. The CDR3 runs 15 residues. The germline V gene has CDR1 LGHDT and CDR2 YNNKEL (reference sequence). CDR3 region: CASSPKLANQDTQYF. Here the CDR3 DNA reads TGTGCCAGCAGCCCGAAGCTCGCGAACCAAGATACCCAGTACTTC.

The gene calls are TRBV7-2 and TRBJ1-2, with D maybe TRBD1 (5 bases). Germline loops: CDR1 SGHTA, CDR2 FQGNSA. V was trimmed by 2 bases and J by 4 bases, leaving 11 bases between them. The CDR3 is 14 amino acids. The CDR3 DNA reads as TGTGCCAGCAGCTTACAGGAGGGACCCTATGGCTACACCTTC. Protein product: CASSLQEGPYGYTF.

About this clonotype itself: Possible read error: a much larger clone is one base away. The chain joins TRBV7-2 to TRBJ2-1; TRBD2 matches 12 bases. CDR1 SGHTA and CDR2 FQGNSA come from the germline V gene. Trimming at V came to 5 bases and at J to 13 bases, leaving 6 bases not matched to a gene. There are 13 residues in the CDR3. CDR3 loop: CASSRTSGETQFF. The CDR3 DNA reads TGTGCCAGCAGCCGGACTAGCGGGGAGACCCAGTTCTTC.

This clonotype has a handful of counts. The chain uses TRBV7-2 and TRBJ2-7; 7 bases map to TRBD2. The V segment lost 1 base and the J segment 5 bases; nucleotides outside the gene matches: 8. The CDR3 is 15 residues long. Germline V gene lookup returns CDR1 SGHTA and CDR2 FQGNSA. CDR3: CASSLVSGVPHEQYF. CDR3 sequence (DNA): TGTGCCAGCAGCTTAGTAAGCGGGGTCCCCCACGAGCAGTACTTC.

This chain links TRBV7-9 with TRBJ2-1; 8 bases line up with TRBD2. The germline CDR1 and CDR2 sequences are SEHNR and FQNEAQ (reference sequence). This CDR3 has 14 residues. V was clipped by 1 base and J by 6 bases; unmatched bases: 2. The CDR3 here is CASSLVAGINEQFF. The CDR3, as DNA: TGTGCCAGCAGCTTAGTAGCGGGGATCAATGAGCAGTTCTTC.

In this sample, this clonotype turned up many times. V and J are TRBV4-2 and TRBJ2-5, with TRBD2 as a possible D gene (6 bases). Germline V gene data show CDR1 as LGHNA and CDR2 as YNFKEQ. V dropped 4 bases and J dropped 1 base, with 7 bases sitting between them. The CDR3 covers 13 residues. The CDR3, as DNA: TGTGCCAGCAGCCGGGGACTCCAAGAGACCCAGTACTTC. Its translation: CASSRGLQETQYF.

This clonotype was seen only a few times. The genes are TRBV29-1 and TRBJ2-4, with 7 bases matching TRBD1. The J call is uncertain, as TRBJ2-7 better fits the DNA end. The CDR3 totals 14 residues. Germline CDR1 is SQVTM and CDR2 is ANQGSEA. This chain's CDR3 is CSVSPGTVLHEQYF. The CDR3 nucleotides are TGCAGCGTTTCGCCGGGGACAGTTTTGCACGAGCAGTACTTC.

The chain couples TRBV14 to TRBJ2-3; no definite D call. The length of the CDR3 is 16 residues. In germline, CDR1 is SGHDN, CDR2 FVKESK. V lost 1 base, J lost 3 bases, and 14 bases lay in between. CDR3 in amino acids: CASSQAGWSWTDTQYF. CDR3 DNA sequence: TGTGCCAGCAGCCAAGCAGGTTGGTCATGGACAGATACGCAGTATTTT.